The 31 T cell receptor beta chains reported below all come from one sample, sequenced in a study of blood T cell repertoires in COVID-19. Data came from immunoSEQ multiplex PCR; TCRdb stores just in-frame clones and leaves some out. In the table there are about 200,000 clones, about 88% of which are singletons. The sample comprised peripheral blood. These receptors were taken from a woman aged 40 to 50 who had recovered from COVID-19.

V usage is TRBV19 and J usage is TRBJ2-7; TRBD1 matches at 12 bases. V was pared by 3 bases and J by 6 bases, with 6 bases of the junction left unmatched. The CDR3 spans 15 residues. Germline values: CDR1 LNHDA, CDR2 SQIVND (reference sequence). CDR3 loop: CASSIPGQGAGEQYF. Here the CDR3 DNA reads TGTGCCAGTAGTATTCCGGGACAGGGGGCAGGCGAGCAGTACTTC.

Regarding this clone: Other DNA sequences in this sample translate to the same CDR3. The genes are TRBV11-2 and TRBJ1-2; D perhaps matches TRBD1 (6 bases). The germline V gene encodes CDR1 SGHAT and CDR2 FQNNGV. The CDR3 has 13 residues. Trimming shortened V by 0 bases and J by 6 bases, and 8 bases separated the two germline ends. CDR3 sequence: CASSLDRGNGYTF. The CDR3 DNA reads TGTGCCAGCAGCTTAGACAGGGGCAATGGCTACACCTTC.

The chain employs TRBV28 and TRBJ2-3, with 11 positions matching TRBD1. Germline values: CDR1 MDHEN, CDR2 SYDVKM. CDR3 length equals 16 residues. V dropped 5 bases and J dropped 4; count of bases not matched to a gene: 8. This chain's CDR3 is CASSLRTGGGADTQYF. CDR3 bases: TGTGCCAGCAGTCTACGGACAGGGGGCGGCGCAGATACGCAGTATTTT.

In DNA form, the CDR3 reads TGTGCCAGCTCACCAGGACAGGGAGTATATAGCAATCAGCCCCAGCATTTT. Translation gives CASSPGQGVYSNQPQHF. This chain joins TRBV18 and TRBJ1-5; 8 positions agree with TRBD1. CDR3 length: 17 residues. In germline, CDR1 is KGHSH, CDR2 LQKENI. V shed 2 bases, J shed 0 bases, and the junction held 6 bases outside the gene matches.

This chain links TRBV3-1 (or the pseudogene TRBV3-2) with TRBJ1-1, with unresolved D. The CDR3 runs to 15 residues. Germline V gene sequence: CDR1 LGHDT, CDR2 YNNKEL (reference sequence). The germline V and J ends were trimmed by 1 base and 5 bases, with 14 bases remaining between them. In DNA, the CDR3 is TGTGCCAGCAGCCAAGGATCGGGAAAGAGGACTGAAGCTTTCTTT. Its protein product is CASSQGSGKRTEAFF.

This sequence joins TRBV30 and TRBJ2-3, with D perhaps TRBD2 (5 bases). Germline values: CDR1 GTSNPN, CDR2 SVGIG (reference sequence). V gave up 0 bases and J gave up 5 bases, with 15 bases separating them. The CDR3 runs to 15 residues. The DNA of the CDR3 is TGTGCCTGGAGTGTATTTGAGGGCTTAGGAGATACGCAGTATTTT. It is translated as CAWSVFEGLGDTQYF.

V gene TRBV19 combines with J gene TRBJ2-6; D gene ambiguous. The germline V gene encodes CDR1 LNHDA and CDR2 SQIVND (reference sequence). There are 16 residues in the CDR3. Trimming left V 5 bases short and J 2 bases short, with 13 bases between. The chain's CDR3 is CASSRKSQAGANVLTF. The CDR3 coding sequence is TGTGCCAGTAGTCGGAAGTCCCAGGCTGGGGCCAACGTCCTGACTTTC.

The rearrangement links TRBV6-1 to TRBJ2-2; D unclear. Deletions cut 1 base from V and 5 bases from J, with 8 bases between. This CDR3 spans 14 amino acids. Germline CDR1 and CDR2: MNHNS and SASEGT. CDR3 sequence (DNA): TGTGCCAGCAGTGAAGACTACGAGACCGGGGAGCTGTTTTTT. Translated, it gives CASSEDYETGELFF.

The V call is TRBV15, the J call TRBJ1-2; D not certain. The V end lost 0 bases, the J end lost 4 bases, and 9 bases lay between the germline ends. The CDR3 sequence is 14 residues long. Germline CDR1 LNHNV, CDR2 YYDKDF (reference sequence). CDR3 residues: CATSRDISLYGYTF. The CDR3 coding sequence is TGTGCCACCAGCAGAGATATTTCCCTCTATGGCTACACCTTC.

The V and J genes are TRBV2 and TRBJ2-2; 7 positions agree with TRBD1. From germline, CDR1 is SNHLY and CDR2 FYNNEI. This CDR3 is built from 19 residues. V was pared by 6 bases and J by 6 bases, with 22 bases of the junction left unmatched. CDR3 DNA: TGTGCCAGCAGCCAGACAGGGCGTGGCGCCTGGGGAGCCCCCGGGGAGCTGTTTTTT. The encoded protein is CASSQTGRGAWGAPGELFF.

This chain connects TRBV28 to TRBJ2-3; no reliable D call. V lost 3 bases to trimming and J lost 2 bases, with 12 bases between them. Germline V CDR1 and CDR2: MDHEN, SYDVKM. The CDR3 extends over 15 amino acids. CDR3 in amino acids: CASSFLSQFTDTQYF. DNA for the CDR3: TGTGCCAGCAGTTTTTTGTCTCAGTTCACAGATACGCAGTATTTT.

On this clone: The germline gene is not matched at one end of the junction; a read error may be the cause. Different DNA sequences within this sample yield the same CDR3. CDR3 sequence (DNA): TGTGCCAGCAGCCAAGCTACAGACTACGGCTACACCTTC. It codes for CASSQATDYGYTF. The chain couples TRBV3-1 (or the pseudogene TRBV3-2) to TRBJ1-2; D not resolved. This CDR3 is built from 13 residues. Germline lookup yields CDR1 LGHDT and CDR2 YNNKEL (reference sequence).

V is TRBV18 and J is TRBJ2-3; 8 bases align to TRBD2. V dropped 3 bases and J dropped 0; count of bases not matched to a gene: 11. CDR1 and CDR2 from the germline V gene are KGHSH and LQKENI. CDR3 length: 18 residues. CDR3 sequence reads: CASSPPNQLAASTDTQYF. CDR3 coding DNA: TGTGCCAGCTCACCCCCCAATCAACTAGCGGCTAGCACAGATACGCAGTATTTT.

The rearrangement joins TRBV7-8 to TRBJ2-7, with TRBD1 matching over 11 bases. Losses at the gene ends were 2 bases for V and 6 bases for J; bases not matched to a gene: 3. Germline V CDR1 and CDR2: SGHVS, FQNEAQ. There are 14 residues in the CDR3. CDR3 nucleotides: TGTGCCAGCAGCTTAAGTGGACAGGGGGCCGAGCAGTACTTC. Its protein product is CASSLSGQGAEQYF.

The chain links TRBV4-1 to TRBJ1-1, with a possible D match to TRBD1 (5 bases). The germline CDR1 and CDR2 sequences are MGHRA and YSYEKL. Trimming stripped 1 base from V and 5 bases from J, with 17 bases between. This CDR3 comprises 16 residues. The CDR3 region has the DNA TGCGCCAGCAGCCAAGGTTGGTCGGCAGGGCGGACTGAAGCTTTCTTT. Amino acids: CASSQGWSAGRTEAFF.

This clone occurred once. V usage is TRBV4-2 and J usage is TRBJ2-3, with 10 bases that match TRBD2. V was pared by 0 bases and J by 6 bases, with 3 bases of the junction left unmatched. CDR1 LGHNA and CDR2 YNFKEQ come from the germline V gene. CDR3 length equals 15 residues. CDR3 in DNA: TGTGCCAGCAGCCAAGATCAGCGGGGGGGGGATACGCAGTATTTT. Encoded protein: CASSQDQRGGDTQYF.

V and J are TRBV3-1 (or the pseudogene TRBV3-2) and TRBJ1-1, with no clear D. This CDR3 has 14 amino acids. The germline V gene encodes CDR1 LGHDT and CDR2 YNNKEL (reference sequence). Deletions cut 1 base from V and 11 bases from J, with 17 bases between. CDR3 loop: CASSQGMEGLGAFF. The CDR3 region has the DNA TGTGCCAGCAGCCAAGGCATGGAGGGCCTGGGCGCTTTCTTT.

The CDR3 nucleotides are TGTGCCAGCAGCCAAAGGGGTGGGGGACAGGGCGATCAGCCCCAGCATTTT. It yields the protein CASSQRGGGQGDQPQHF. The J gene is TRBJ1-5, the V gene TRBV3-1 (or the pseudogene TRBV3-2), with TRBD1 matching over 9 bases. Germline V lookup: CDR1 LGHDT, CDR2 YNNKEL (reference sequence). V lost 2 bases, J lost 5 bases, and 10 bases stayed unmatched. This CDR3 contains 17 residues.

The V and J genes are TRBV6-5 and TRBJ1-5; 7 bases fit TRBD1. This CDR3 spans 14 amino acids. Germline V gene lookup returns CDR1 MNHEY and CDR2 SVGAGI. The V gene end was trimmed by 8 bases and the J gene end by 3 bases; junction bases not matched to a gene: 7. The CDR3 reads CASDLTGNNQPQHF. In nucleotides, the CDR3 is TGTGCCAGCGATTTGACAGGGAACAATCAGCCCCAGCATTTT.

The V and J genes are TRBV9 and TRBJ2-3, with D tentatively TRBD1 (6 bases). CDR1 is SGDLS, CDR2 YYNGEE, per germline. Trimming cost V 2 bases and J 0 bases, with 10 bases left between them. The CDR3 is 15 amino acids. As DNA, the CDR3 is TGTGCCAGCAGCGTGAGAGGGACAAGCACAGATACGCAGTATTTT. As protein: CASSVRGTSTDTQYF.

In DNA, the CDR3 is TGCGCCAGCAGCTTAAGCGGGAGAGACAATGAGCAGTTCTTC. Translating it yields CASSLSGRDNEQFF. The chain combines TRBV5-1 with TRBJ2-1; 8 bases are shared with TRBD2. J was trimmed by 5 bases and V by 2 bases; bases with no gene match: 3. Germline values: CDR1 SGHRS, CDR2 YFSETQ. The CDR3 consists of 14 residues. Complete variable domain (other parts from reference TRBV5-1 and TRBJ2-1): KAGVTQTPRYLIKTRGQQVTLSCSPISGHRSVSWYQQTPGQGLQFLFEYFSETQRNKGNFPGRFSGRQFSNSRSEMNVSTLELGDSALYLCASSLSGRDNEQFFGPGTRLTVL.

This chain uses TRBV3-1 (or the pseudogene TRBV3-2) with TRBJ1-1; D possibly corresponds to TRBD1 (6 bases). Per germline, CDR1 LGHDT and CDR2 YNNKEL (reference sequence). There are 13 residues in the CDR3. V lost 4 bases, J lost 6 bases, and 12 bases lay in between. This CDR3 is CASSLRQEAEAFF. CDR3 DNA sequence: TGTGCCAGCAGCCTTAGACAGGAGGCTGAAGCTTTCTTT.

The rearrangement links TRBV4-2 to TRBJ2-2; perhaps TRBD1 as D (6 bases). Per the germline V gene, CDR1 is LGHNA and CDR2 is YNFKEQ. The CDR3 has 16 residues. V was clipped by 2 bases and J by 3 bases, with 13 bases between them. The CDR3 nucleotides are TGTGCCAGCAGCCAACCGGGACAATCGTACACCGGGGAGCTGTTTTTT. This sequence encodes CASSQPGQSYTGELFF.

This chain uses TRBV2 with TRBJ1-2, with D hard to call. The CDR3 consists of 13 residues. The germline V gene has CDR1 SNHLY and CDR2 FYNNEI. V dropped 6 bases and J dropped 3 bases, with 11 bases sitting between them. The CDR3 region is CASSDAVHYGYTF. The CDR3 DNA sequence: TGTGCCAGCAGCGATGCGGTTCACTATGGCTACACCTTC.

The chain employs TRBV5-1 and TRBJ2-5, with 8 bases identical to TRBD1. Germline CDR1 is SGHRS and CDR2 is YFSETQ. J gave up 2 bases and V 4 bases, and 4 bases lay outside the gene matches. The CDR3 runs to 14 residues. This CDR3 reads CASSLGTGQETQYF. In nucleotides, the CDR3 is TGCGCCAGCAGCCTAGGGACAGGTCAAGAGACCCAGTACTTC.

The chain joins TRBV11-1 to TRBJ2-7; D perhaps matches TRBD2 (6 bases). The V gene lost 1 base and the J gene lost 3 bases, with 13 bases spanning the gap. The germline CDR1 and CDR2 sequences are SGHAT and FQDESV (reference sequence). The CDR3 is made up of 15 amino acids. CDR3 sequence: CASSLGSGNIYEQYF. The CDR3 bases are TGTGCCAGCAGCTTAGGTAGCGGTAACATCTACGAGCAGTACTTC.

The rearrangement joins TRBV11-3 to TRBJ2-2; 10 bases map to TRBD2. V lost 0 bases and J lost 4; bases outside the gene matches: 11. CDR3 length equals 19 residues. Germline CDR1 reads SGHNT; CDR2 reads YENEEA. CDR3 in DNA: TGTGCCAGCAGCTTAGATTTCCCTAGCGGGAGCTTCGTCACCGGGGAGCTGTTTTTT. Translating gives CASSLDFPSGSFVTGELFF.

This chain uses TRBV7-9 with TRBJ1-1, with TRBD1 matching 8 bases. This CDR3 comprises 13 residues. The V gene end was trimmed by 8 bases and the J gene end by 4 bases; junction bases not matched to a gene: 6. Germline V lookup: CDR1 SEHNR, CDR2 FQNEAQ (reference sequence). The CDR3 region is CASSDRDGTEAFF. CDR3 bases: TGTGCCAGCTCGGACAGGGATGGCACTGAAGCTTTCTTT.

The chain is built from TRBV28 and TRBJ1-2; D uncertain. CDR3 length equals 12 residues. Trimming removed 5 bases at V and 8 bases at J, with 12 bases between. Germline CDR1 MDHEN, CDR2 SYDVKM. The CDR3 nucleotides read TGTGCCAGCAGTACAAACTGGGCCGGCTACACCTTC. Translating it yields CASSTNWAGYTF.

V is TRBV28 and J is TRBJ2-7; 10 bases are shared with TRBD2. Trimming took 4 bases from V and 0 from J; bases not matched to a gene: 12. The CDR3 is made up of 18 amino acids. CDR1 MDHEN and CDR2 SYDVKM come from the germline V gene. Here the CDR3 DNA reads TGTGCCAGCAGTTCTCCAACCGCCTTAGCGGGAGGCTCCTACGAGCAGTACTTC. Translation: CASSSPTALAGGSYEQYF. The full variable domain, its missing parts supplied by reference TRBV28 and TRBJ2-7, is DVKVTQSSRYLVKRTGEKVFLECVQDMDHENMFWYRQDPGLGLRLIYFSYDVKMKEKGDIPEGYSVSREKKERFSLILESASTNQTSMYLCASSSPTALAGGSYEQYFGPGTRLTVT.

This chain links TRBV5-1 with TRBJ2-4; 8 bases are shared with TRBD1. The V gene's germline CDR1 is SGHRS and CDR2 YFSETQ. J lost 6 bases, V lost 0 bases, and 8 bases had no gene match. The CDR3 consists of 16 residues. In DNA form, the CDR3 reads TGCGCCAGCAGCTTGGAGCCCCCAGGGGGCGTAAACATTCAGTACTTC. Translated, it gives CASSLEPPGGVNIQYF.